This T cell receptor (beta chain) was identified in a study of blood T cells in healthy people across ages. The use of a sample-barcoded 5' primer and a J-beta primer mix characterized a second PCR of roughly 6 to 11 cycles. MiXCR was run by TCRdb on the 5' RACE reads, yielding one entry per CDR3 protein. Among some 940,000 distinct CDR3 sequences listed, 25% to 30% were seen once. Findings and caveats of the study: Unsorted PBMCs ruled out conclusive naive versus antigen-experienced comparison. Long-lived and aged donors differed, with more naive CD4+ cells and higher diversity in the long-lived.

This CDR3 region has 17 residues. Trimming left V 2 bases short and J 8 bases short, with 19 bases between. The germline gives CDR1 SGHTA, CDR2 FQGNSA. This clonotype appeared many times. No antigen is known for it. In addition, the sample was reused for a study of T cells of mothers and their children.

Sequencing used blood. The clonotype originates from a woman aged 40 to 50 in good health. The chain employs TRBV7-2 and TRBJ1-6; D is uncertain. CDR3 bases: TGTGCCAGCAGCTTACAGGCACGGGTTTCTAAGGATTCACCCCTCCACTTT. It translates to CASSLQARVSKDSPLHF.